The 20 T cell receptor beta chains below come from one sample, sequenced in a study of T cell changes during pregnancy in multiple sclerosis. Assay used: immunoSEQ multiplex PCR; TCRdb lists only in-frame clones, some missing. Of 50,000 or so clones listed, 93% are singletons. This sample comprised peripheral blood, obtained in the second trimester of pregnancy. The receptors were sampled from a female donor with multiple sclerosis, enrolled in a pregnancy study.

The genes are TRBV6-5 and TRBJ1-2; D unresolved. From germline, CDR1 is MNHEY and CDR2 SVGAGI. The CDR3 is made up of 13 amino acids. V was cut by 5 bases and J by 4 bases, with 11 bases left in between. The CDR3 DNA reads as TGTGCCAGCAGTGAAACTAGCGGCTATGGCTACACCTTC. Encoded protein: CASSETSGYGYTF.

The chain carries TRBV7-8 and TRBJ2-2; D remains unclear. The ends were cut back, 2 bases at V and 0 bases at J, with 7 bases in the middle. The V gene's germline CDR1 is SGHVS and CDR2 FQNEAQ. The CDR3 is 15 amino acids. The CDR3 region is CASSLLQANTGELFF. CDR3 DNA: TGTGCCAGCAGCTTATTACAAGCGAACACCGGGGAGCTGTTTTTT.

This sequence joins TRBV6-4 and TRBJ2-3; TRBD2 matches 14 bases. This CDR3 has 17 residues. Germline CDR1 is MRHNA and CDR2 is SNTAGT. Germline trimming cut 2 bases from V and 6 bases from J; bases unmatched to any gene: 7. This CDR3 is CASSDGTGLAGADTQYF. DNA of the CDR3: TGTGCCAGCAGTGACGGCACGGGACTAGCGGGAGCTGATACGCAGTATTTT.

V and J are TRBV9 and TRBJ2-1; 8 nucleotides match TRBD1. This CDR3 has 16 amino acids. Germline values: CDR1 SGDLS, CDR2 YYNGEE. The V gene end was trimmed by 0 bases and the J gene end by 5 bases; junction bases not matched to a gene: 7. The CDR3 protein is CASSVEGTGSHNEQFF. The CDR3 DNA reads TGTGCCAGCAGCGTAGAAGGGACAGGATCTCACAATGAGCAGTTCTTC.

This chain connects TRBV9 to TRBJ2-3; 10 bases line up with TRBD1. Germline values: CDR1 SGDLS, CDR2 YYNGEE. Trimming cost V 6 bases and J 6 bases; bases outside gene matches: 10. There are 15 residues in the CDR3. The DNA for the CDR3 is TGTGCCAGCACGCTGACAGGGGGCGCAGGTGATACGCAGTATTTT. As protein: CASTLTGGAGDTQYF. Based on the CDR3 plus reference TRBV9 and TRBJ2-3, the full variable domain is DSGVTQTPKHLITATGQRVTLRCSPRSGDLSVYWYQQSLDQGLQFLIQYYNGEERAKGNILERFSAQQFPDLHSELNLSSLELGDSALYFCASTLTGGAGDTQYFGPGTRLTVL.

This chain uses TRBV7-2 with TRBJ2-2, with unresolved D. The length of the CDR3 is 16 residues. Germline CDR1 reads SGHTA; CDR2 reads FQGNSA. The germline V and J ends were trimmed by 2 bases and 1 base, with 11 bases remaining between them. Here the CDR3 DNA reads TGTGCCAGCAGCTTATCTGGTAGAATGAACACCGGGGAGCTGTTTTTT. This gives the protein CASSLSGRMNTGELFF.

V is TRBV10-3 and J is TRBJ2-3, with 10 bases fitting TRBD2. The CDR3 totals 18 residues. V lost 0 bases and J lost 5; bases outside the gene matches: 11. Germline V gene lookup returns CDR1 ENHRY and CDR2 SYGVKD. The CDR3: CAISESPPLAGGIDTQYF. In nucleotides, the CDR3 is TGTGCCATCAGTGAGTCGCCCCCATTAGCGGGAGGAATAGATACGCAGTATTTT.

The chain links TRBV6-1 to TRBJ2-1; 8 bases line up with TRBD2. Germline CDR1 MNHNS, CDR2 SASEGT. The CDR3 has 16 amino acids. Losses at the gene ends were 4 bases for V and 2 bases for J; bases not matched to a gene: 7. CDR3 sequence: CASSGGPGLAYNEQFF. DNA of the CDR3: TGTGCCAGCAGTGGAGGACCGGGACTAGCCTACAATGAGCAGTTCTTC.

This sequence joins TRBV14 and TRBJ2-7; D is perhaps TRBD2 (5 bases). There are 18 residues in the CDR3. Trimming shortened V by 0 bases and J by 1 base, and 19 bases separated the two germline ends. Per germline, CDR1 SGHDN and CDR2 FVKESK. The CDR3 loop reads CASSQEWEREGTSYEQYF. In DNA form, the CDR3 reads TGTGCCAGCAGCCAAGAGTGGGAGCGTGAGGGAACTTCCTACGAGCAGTACTTC.

The J gene is TRBJ2-5, the V gene TRBV5-6; maybe TRBD2 (6 bases). Trimming left V 0 bases short and J 5 bases short, with 8 bases between. The CDR3 is 13 residues long. Germline assignment: CDR1 SGHDT and CDR2 YYEEEE. The CDR3 DNA sequence: TGTGCCAGCAGCTTGGGTGGAGGGGAGACCCAGTACTTC. This codes for CASSLGGGETQYF.

This rearrangement joins TRBV7-9 to TRBJ1-1; TRBD1 matches 7 bases. After removal of 0 bases from V and 3 bases from J, the junction contained 1 base not matched to a gene. The CDR3 sequence is 14 residues long. In germline, CDR1 is SEHNR, CDR2 FQNEAQ (reference sequence). The CDR3 here is CASSLARGDTEAFF. The CDR3 nucleotides read TGTGCCAGCAGCTTAGCCAGGGGGGACACTGAAGCTTTCTTT.

CDR3 residues: CASRLATSTDTQYF. DNA of the CDR3: TGTGCCAGCCGTCTAGCGACATCCACAGATACGCAGTATTTT. The genes are TRBV7-2 and TRBJ2-3, with D possibly being TRBD2 (6 bases). Trimming shortened V by 8 bases and J by 2 bases, and 14 bases separated the two germline ends. CDR3 size: 14 residues. Germline assignment: CDR1 SGHTA and CDR2 FQGNSA.

The chain joins TRBV7-9 to TRBJ2-2; TRBD2 matches 7 bases. CDR3 length: 15 residues. Germline V CDR1 and CDR2: SEHNR, FQNEAQ (reference sequence). J was trimmed by 5 bases and V by 6 bases; bases with no gene match: 9. The DNA of the CDR3 is TGTGCCAGCAGAGTGGCGGGAGAGGGGACCGGGGAGCTGTTTTTT. It specifies CASRVAGEGTGELFF.

This rearrangement joins TRBV7-6 to TRBJ2-7; TRBD2 matches 9 bases. Per the germline V gene, CDR1 is SGHVS and CDR2 is FNYEAQ. J was trimmed by 7 bases and V by 0 bases; bases with no gene match: 7. This CDR3 region has 15 residues. The CDR3 region is CASSLAAGGPFEQYF. In nucleotides, the CDR3 is TGTGCCAGCAGCTTAGCGGCGGGAGGGCCGTTTGAGCAGTACTTC.

The chain has TRBV7-6 and TRBJ1-4; D is unresolved. V lost 5 bases and J 7 bases, leaving 11 bases between the germline ends. The germline V gene has CDR1 SGHVS and CDR2 FNYEAQ. The CDR3 is made up of 13 amino acids. CDR3 sequence reads: CASSLRGFEKLFF. The CDR3 region has the DNA TGTGCCAGCAGCCTCCGAGGATTTGAAAAACTGTTTTTT.

The CDR3 DNA reads TGTGCCAGCAACCAATTGACAGGCACCAGATCCTACGAGCAGTACTTC. It is translated as CASNQLTGTRSYEQYF. The genes are TRBV28 and TRBJ2-7; maybe TRBD1 (6 bases). The CDR3 has 16 amino acids. Trimming cost V 7 bases and J 1 base, with 20 bases left between them. Per the germline V gene, CDR1 is MDHEN and CDR2 is SYDVKM.

The chain is built from TRBV7-3 and TRBJ2-6; a possible D gene is TRBD2 (5 bases). The CDR3 consists of 13 residues. The germline V gene has CDR1 SGHTA and CDR2 FQGTGA. The germline V and J ends were trimmed by 6 bases and 4 bases, with 7 bases remaining between them. The CDR3 coding sequence is TGTGCCAGCAGACCGGGGGGGGCCAACGTCCTGACTTTC. Translation gives CASRPGGANVLTF.

This chain links TRBV5-6 with TRBJ2-1, with 13 bases identical to TRBD2. This CDR3 is built from 14 residues. The J segment lost 7 bases and the V segment lost 4 bases, leaving 2 bases of the junction unmatched. Germline V lookup: CDR1 SGHDT, CDR2 YYEEEE. The chain's CDR3 is CASSTGLAGNEQFF. As DNA, the CDR3 is TGTGCCAGCAGCACGGGACTAGCGGGGAATGAGCAGTTCTTC.

This chain links TRBV28 with TRBJ1-5; D not resolved. CDR3 length equals 14 residues. The V gene's germline CDR1 is MDHEN and CDR2 SYDVKM. V lost 3 bases to trimming and J lost 3 bases, with 9 bases between them. Here the CDR3 reads CASSFLRSNQPQHF. CDR3 sequence (DNA): TGTGCCAGCAGTTTCTTGAGATCCAATCAGCCCCAGCATTTT. Using reference TRBV28 and TRBJ1-5 for the parts outside the CDR3, the full variable domain is DVKVTQSSRYLVKRTGEKVFLECVQDMDHENMFWYRQDPGLGLRLIYFSYDVKMKEKGDIPEGYSVSREKKERFSLILESASTNQTSMYLCASSFLRSNQPQHFGDGTRLSIL.

The chain uses TRBV27 and TRBJ1-3; possibly TRBD1 for D (6 bases). Germline values: CDR1 MNHEY, CDR2 SMNVEV (reference sequence). Between the trimmed V and J ends, which lost 8 bases and 0 bases, there was a span of 8 bases. The CDR3 has 13 amino acids. Written as DNA, the CDR3 is TGTGCCAGCGGGACATTCTCTGGAAACACCATATATTTT. It specifies CASGTFSGNTIYF.